This T cell receptor beta chain was observed in a study of T cell responses to AZD1222 COVID-19 vaccine. Overall study results and limits: Among the donors, most were white British and more were female, and clonal diversity was possibly underestimated.

Details on this clone: The antigen is not known.

Germline CDR1 and CDR2: LNHDA and SQIVND (reference sequence). CDR3 size: 16 residues. The V end was cut by 6 bases, the J end by 2 bases, with 17 bases between. Using immunoSEQ multiplex PCR, the repertoire was profiled, and TCRdb retains in-frame clones only, with some absent. This table holds under 150,000 clones, 90% found once. This sequence originates from an adult who received the AZD1222 COVID-19 vaccine. The source was peripheral blood, collected 28 days after the second AZD1222 dose. The chain combines TRBV19 with TRBJ1-3; no definite D call. The CDR3 here is CASSFFGVKPGNTIYF. CDR3 in DNA: TGTGCCAGTAGCTTCTTCGGGGTAAAACCTGGAAACACCATATATTTT.